This T cell receptor beta chain was sequenced for a study of CD8 T cells in Susac syndrome (dated by TCRdb to about 2019). Background for the entire study: Of the Susac syndrome patients who were sequenced, fewer than ten were in clinical remission while roughly 6 had clinically active disease. At blood withdrawal, Susac syndrome patients were therapy-naive, treated with corticosteroids (with IVIg additionally given to some), or treated with IVIg alone. The study used repertoire sequencing to test whether antigen drove CD8+ T cell activation and differentiation in Susac syndrome. The study compared CD8+ T cell repertoire clonality among 12 healthy donors, about 14 Susac syndrome patients and around 16 multiple sclerosis patients.

Results and caveats for the whole study, not just this receptor: Clonal expansion was seen in Susac syndrome CD8+ repertoires, peaking in CD8+ TEMRA cells and being greater in clinically active patients than in remitting ones. The number of individuals in the TCR sequencing and HLA analysis was recognized as being relatively small. Looking at Susac-specific public clones, the researchers identified 15 to 20 in the total CD8+ repertoire and about 5 in the CD8+ TEMRA repertoire.

Peripheral blood CD8+ and CD4+ T cells from healthy donors, Susac syndrome patients and multiple sclerosis patients were profiled by high-throughput TCR beta sequencing. Susac syndrome patients met recently defined diagnostic criteria for definite or probable disease. Bulk CD8+ and CD4+ T cells were purified by magnetic negative isolation, while CD8+ TEMRA cells were enriched using FACS. Blood was drawn into EDTA tubes, processed within 24 hours, and PBMCs were isolated by density gradient centrifugation. PBMCs destined for TCR sequencing were cryopreserved in liquid nitrogen and later thawed in a 37 °C water bath. A purity of at least 90% was achieved for sorted or isolated CD4+, CD8+ and CD8+ TEMRA cells. RNA was extracted using the RNeasy kit, and about 0.5 to 1 ug of the RNA was reverse transcribed with random hexamers. TCR beta CDR3 regions were amplified with the immunoSEQ multiplex PCR assay covering 54 Vbeta and 13 Jbeta segments. Bias from PCR amplification was corrected by using a synthetic template baseline for primer optimization and for computational correction. The paper's data handling went like this. Reads were annotated to V, D and J genes per IMGT and analyzed with immunoSEQ Analyzer, keeping only productive sequences. Clonality was computed as one minus Shannon entropy normalized by log2 of the number of productive unique sequences. For each patient and control, public and private clones were evaluated within the 100 most prevalent clones. Clones were defined as Susac-specific if absent from the healthy and MS cohorts, from over a thousand published viral clones and from other ImmuneACCESS disease sequences. Through fastp at Q25 and MiXCR, TCRdb rebuilt clones from the public reads, retaining in-frame beta chains. Entries that share a CDR3 protein sequence are merged under the most common genes and DNA. TCRdb's processing, not the authors', yielded these V and J calls. This sample has 100,000 to 150,000 distinct CDR3 sequences in its table, and roughly 94% of those were observed once. The ten most abundant clones make up around 0.28% of the sample.

Points on this clonotype: The specificity of this receptor is unknown. No per-base quality is available; no much larger clone lies one base away.

Trimming takes 4 bases from V and 0 bases from J, and the germline ends sit 13 bases apart. Including the terminal cysteine and phenylalanine, the CDR3 comprises 16 residues. The sequence is cut down to CDR3 DNA, 48 bases in frame from base 1. CDR1 and CDR2, per the germline V gene (reference sequence), are PRHDT and FYEKMQ. The sequenced sample was CD8+ T cells from PBMCs. The TCR comes from a human donor with Susac syndrome. Recombination linked TRBV13 to TRBJ2-4, with the D segment identity uncertain. In nucleotide form, the sequence is TGTGCCAGCAGCTCGCTGGATGGGGTAGCCAAAAACATTCAGTACTTC. This gives the protein CASSSLDGVAKNIQYF.